The present entry profiles one T cell receptor beta chain with its context. This entry belongs to a study of blood T cell repertoires in COVID-19. Original processing notes: Amplification with reference gene primers provided the estimates of nucleated cell counts. Sequencing used immunoSEQ multiplex PCR; TCRdb keeps in-frame clones, though not all of them. V and J calls and clone size come straight from that table; D and trimming were deduced from the DNA. The sample holds roughly 68,000 clones, roughly 87% seen once. The TCR comes from a woman aged 45-65 years with active COVID-19. The sample was peripheral blood.

The CDR3 DNA follows: TGTGCCAGCAGCCAGGGCAGGCCCTATGGCTACACCTTC. It yields the protein CASSQGRPYGYTF. This chain links TRBV3-1 (or the pseudogene TRBV3-2) with TRBJ1-2; no firm D call. V lost 3 bases, J lost 4 bases, and 9 bases lay in between. The CDR3 consists of 13 residues. The germline CDR1 and CDR2 sequences are LGHDT and YNNKEL (reference sequence).